This is a list of T cell receptor beta chains from one sample in a study of a mutant IDH1 vaccine in newly diagnosed glioma. Using immunoSEQ multiplex PCR, the repertoire was profiled, and TCRdb retains in-frame clones only, with some absent. The table has over 95,000 clones, approximately 87% seen once. Their antigens remain unidentified. The sequences come from PBMCs, collected from a glioma patient whose treatment included an IDH1 peptide vaccine. These receptors all stem from a woman between 45 and 65 years old with glioma. Each CDR3 is given with its conserved first and last residue. The D gene is left open where the match is weak. Some rows mark clone size as missing; the rest say once, few, many or name a class of expanded clone.

size: NA
V: TRBV7-8
J: TRBJ2-5
D: NA
CDR3: CASSLAVSRQETQYF
DNA: TGTGCCAGCAGCTTAGCGGTCTCTAGACAAGAGACCCAGTACTTC

size: NA
V: TRBV7-9
J: TRBJ2-5
D: NA
CDR3: CASSDVGETQYF
DNA: TGTGCCAGCAGCGATGTTGGAGAGACCCAGTACTTC

size: NA
V: TRBV2
J: TRBJ1-2
D: NA
CDR3: CASSSRQRYGYTF
DNA: TGTGCCAGCAGTTCCAGACAACGTTATGGCTACACCTTC

size: NA
V: TRBV6-4
J: TRBJ1-2
D: TRBD1
CDR3: CASSDSGTGVRYGYTF
DNA: TGTGCCAGCAGTGACTCAGGGACAGGGGTTCGCTATGGCTACACCTTC

size: NA
V: TRBV6-5
J: TRBJ2-2
D: NA
CDR3: CASSYSTQFGELFF
DNA: TGTGCCAGCAGTTACTCGACGCAGTTCGGGGAGCTGTTTTTT

size: NA
V: TRBV6-5
J: TRBJ2-1
D: TRBD2
CDR3: CASTGLAGNNEQFF
DNA: TGTGCCAGTACGGGACTAGCGGGGAACAATGAGCAGTTCTTC

size: once
V: TRBV9
J: TRBJ2-5
D: TRBD2
CDR3: CASSVRGGQQETQYF
DNA: TGTGCCAGCAGCGTTCGGGGGGGACAACAAGAGACCCAGTACTTC

size: NA
V: TRBV28
J: TRBJ1-1
D: NA
CDR3: CASSLGARGAGVEAFF
DNA: TGTGCCAGCAGTTTAGGGGCGCGAGGTGCTGGGGTCGAAGCTTTCTTT

size: NA
V: TRBV28
J: TRBJ1-3
D: NA
CDR3: CASRAGNTIYF
DNA: TGTGCCAGCAGAGCTGGAAACACCATATATTTT

size: NA
V: TRBV5-4
J: TRBJ2-7
D: NA
CDR3: CASSPSPRQYSEQYF
DNA: TGTGCCAGCAGCCCCAGCCCCCGACAGTATAGCGAGCAGTACTTC

size: NA
V: TRBV5-1
J: TRBJ1-3
D: NA
CDR3: CASSLGAGIGNTIYF
DNA: TGCGCCAGCAGCTTGGGGGCAGGGATCGGAAACACCATATATTTT

size: few
V: TRBV19
J: TRBJ1-5
D: TRBD1
CDR3: CASTEIGGQEQPQHF
DNA: TGTGCCAGTACAGAGATTGGGGGACAGGAACAGCCCCAGCATTTT

size: NA
V: TRBV4-2
J: TRBJ2-1
D: TRBD1
CDR3: CASSQAPETGHNEQFF
DNA: TGTGCCAGCAGCCAAGCCCCGGAGACAGGGCACAATGAGCAGTTCTTC

size: NA
V: TRBV10-2
J: TRBJ2-2
D: NA
CDR3: CASSESKPQANTGELFF
DNA: TGCGCCAGCAGTGAGTCGAAGCCACAGGCAAACACCGGGGAGCTGTTTTTT

size: NA
V: TRBV7-2
J: TRBJ2-2
D: TRBD2
CDR3: CASSQLSGGNTGELFF
DNA: TGTGCCAGCAGCCAACTGAGCGGGGGCAACACCGGGGAGCTGTTTTTT

size: NA
V: TRBV30
J: TRBJ1-1
D: NA
CDR3: CAWGQQLQAFF
DNA: TGTGCCTGGGGACAGCAACTGCAAGCTTTCTTT

size: NA
V: TRBV5-8
J: TRBJ2-1
D: NA
CDR3: CASSTGGYNEQFF
DNA: TGTGCCAGCAGTACCGGGGGTTACAATGAGCAGTTCTTC

size: few
V: TRBV5-6
J: TRBJ1-5
D: NA
CDR3: CASSLGRDQPQHF
DNA: TGTGCCAGCAGCTTGGGCCGGGATCAGCCCCAGCATTTT

size: NA
V: TRBV11-2
J: TRBJ2-7
D: TRBD1
CDR3: CASSLDLGTAIWGDEQYF
DNA: TGTGCCAGCAGCCTAGATTTGGGGACAGCTATTTGGGGAGACGAGCAGTACTTC

size: NA
V: TRBV9
J: TRBJ2-7
D: TRBD1
CDR3: CASSPGQGASYEQYF
DNA: TGCGCCAGCAGCCCGGGACAGGGGGCCTCCTACGAGCAGTACTTC

size: NA
V: TRBV7-6
J: TRBJ2-5
D: NA
CDR3: CASSSSVTSPKYF
DNA: TGTGCCAGCAGTAGTAGCGTTACATCCCCTAAGTACTTC

size: NA
V: TRBV19
J: TRBJ1-1
D: NA
CDR3: CASSKQSLGTEAFF
DNA: TGTGCCAGTAGTAAACAGAGTCTTGGGACTGAAGCTTTCTTT

size: NA
V: TRBV18
J: TRBJ1-6
D: NA
CDR3: CASSLEGNSPLHF
DNA: TGTGCCAGCTCCTTGGAGGGGAATTCACCCCTCCACTTT

size: NA
V: TRBV5-4
J: TRBJ2-7
D: TRBD2
CDR3: CASSLAGGRAYEQYF
DNA: TGTGCCAGCAGCTTGGCCGGCGGGAGGGCCTACGAGCAGTACTTC

size: NA
V: TRBV28
J: TRBJ2-3
D: TRBD2
CDR3: CASRTSGSGDTQYF
DNA: TGTGCCAGCAGAACTAGCGGGAGTGGAGATACGCAGTATTTT

size: few
V: TRBV2
J: TRBJ2-5
D: NA
CDR3: CASSPGQTQYF
DNA: TGTGCCAGCAGCCCAGGACAGACCCAGTACTTC

size: NA
V: TRBV5-5
J: TRBJ1-2
D: NA
CDR3: CASSLLAASHGYTF
DNA: TGTGCCAGCAGCTTGTTGGCAGCTTCCCATGGCTACACCTTC

size: once
V: TRBV5-1
J: TRBJ1-3
D: TRBD1
CDR3: CASSLETGAPGNTIYF
DNA: TGCGCCAGCAGCTTGGAGACAGGGGCTCCTGGAAACACCATATATTTT

size: NA
V: TRBV28
J: TRBJ1-1
D: NA
CDR3: CASSAPELNTEAFF
DNA: TGTGCCAGCAGTGCGCCAGAGCTGAACACTGAAGCTTTCTTT

size: NA
V: TRBV10-3
J: TRBJ2-1
D: TRBD1
CDR3: CAISESRITGGYNEQFF
DNA: TGTGCCATCAGTGAGTCGAGGATAACAGGGGGCTACAATGAGCAGTTCTTC

size: few
V: TRBV28
J: TRBJ1-4
D: TRBD1
CDR3: CASSLGGQGDEKLFF
DNA: TGTGCCAGCAGTTTGGGAGGGCAGGGGGATGAAAAACTGTTTTTT

size: NA
V: TRBV23-1
J: TRBJ2-1
D: TRBD1
CDR3: CASSRAGTGYGNEQFF
DNA: TGCGCCAGCAGTCGAGCCGGGACAGGGTACGGCAATGAGCAGTTCTTC